This T cell receptor beta chain came from a study of T cell responses to AZD1222 COVID-19 vaccine. V was shortened by 5 bases and J by 8 bases, with 12 bases between the two germline ends. Germline V gene data show CDR1 as SGHTA and CDR2 as FQGNSA. This CDR3 spans 12 amino acids. Assay used: immunoSEQ multiplex PCR; TCRdb lists only in-frame clones, some missing. The sample records more than 70,000 clones, around 84% being singletons. Sequencing used peripheral blood, obtained on day 0 of AZD1222 vaccination. This chain joins TRBV7-2 and TRBJ1-2; D gene unclear. The source of this sequence is an adult in good health. As DNA, the CDR3 is TGTGCCAGCAGCGTCGACCGAGCCGGCTACACCTTC. Its protein is CASSVDRAGYTF.